This paragraph reports one TCR beta chain. The data are from a study of identical twins. The authors used template switching to add a universal primer site and gave cDNA unique molecular identifiers. TCRdb used MiXCR to reprocess the 5' RACE reads, holding one entry per CDR3 protein. The data show roughly 290,000 distinct CDR3 sequences, roughly 10% seen once. Trimming cost V 0 bases and J 4 bases; bases outside gene matches: 7. Germline values: CDR1 SGDLS, CDR2 YYNGEE. There are 16 residues in the CDR3. Healthy Caucasians provided all donations. This sample was also put to use in a study of yellow fever vaccine responses in identical twins.

Sequenced sample: CD8+ T cells sorted from blood. This receptor was taken from a woman aged 18 to 35 in good health. The chain links TRBV9 to TRBJ2-3; TRBD1 matches 8 bases. CDR3 in DNA: TGTGCCAGCAGCGTAGAACAGGGGGTGATCTCAGATACGCAGTATTTT. This gives the protein CASSVEQGVISDTQYF.